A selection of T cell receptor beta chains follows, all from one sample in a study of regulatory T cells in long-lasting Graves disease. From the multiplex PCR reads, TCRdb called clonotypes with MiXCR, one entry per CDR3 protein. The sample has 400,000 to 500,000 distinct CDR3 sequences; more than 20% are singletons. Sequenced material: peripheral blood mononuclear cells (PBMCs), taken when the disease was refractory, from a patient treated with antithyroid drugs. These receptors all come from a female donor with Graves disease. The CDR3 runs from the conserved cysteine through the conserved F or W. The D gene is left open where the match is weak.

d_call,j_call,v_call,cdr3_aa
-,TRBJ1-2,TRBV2,CASRPGNYGYTF
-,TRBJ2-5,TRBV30,CAWSVGDSRPGVDQYF
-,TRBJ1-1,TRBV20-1,CSAAEDGYTEAFF
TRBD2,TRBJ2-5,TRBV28,CASSVISSGRGETQYF
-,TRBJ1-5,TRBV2,CASSEFAANRPQHF
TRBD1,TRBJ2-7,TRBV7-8,CASSLGYRGGLYEQYF
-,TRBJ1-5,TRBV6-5,CASSYRGLKPQHF
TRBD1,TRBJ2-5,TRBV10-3,CATRDRAVRETQYF
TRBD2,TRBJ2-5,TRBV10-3,CATGLAEETQYF
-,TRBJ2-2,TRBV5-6,CASSLPRESGELFF
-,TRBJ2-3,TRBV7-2,CASSLAGSASTDTQYF
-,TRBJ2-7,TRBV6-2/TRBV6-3,CASTQPEGRRLCEQYF
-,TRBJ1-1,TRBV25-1,CASGFGSGTEAFF
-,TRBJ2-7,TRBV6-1,CAKTIPRRSYEQYF
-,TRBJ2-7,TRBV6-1,CACRTAGTGEQYF
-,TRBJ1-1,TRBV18,CASSSQGEGTEAFF
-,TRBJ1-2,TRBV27,CASSLGSQGYGYTF
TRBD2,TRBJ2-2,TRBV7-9,CASTPSGRAFYPGELFF
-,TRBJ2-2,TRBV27,CASGFQNTGELFF
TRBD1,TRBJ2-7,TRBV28,CASRGAGQGQDEQYF